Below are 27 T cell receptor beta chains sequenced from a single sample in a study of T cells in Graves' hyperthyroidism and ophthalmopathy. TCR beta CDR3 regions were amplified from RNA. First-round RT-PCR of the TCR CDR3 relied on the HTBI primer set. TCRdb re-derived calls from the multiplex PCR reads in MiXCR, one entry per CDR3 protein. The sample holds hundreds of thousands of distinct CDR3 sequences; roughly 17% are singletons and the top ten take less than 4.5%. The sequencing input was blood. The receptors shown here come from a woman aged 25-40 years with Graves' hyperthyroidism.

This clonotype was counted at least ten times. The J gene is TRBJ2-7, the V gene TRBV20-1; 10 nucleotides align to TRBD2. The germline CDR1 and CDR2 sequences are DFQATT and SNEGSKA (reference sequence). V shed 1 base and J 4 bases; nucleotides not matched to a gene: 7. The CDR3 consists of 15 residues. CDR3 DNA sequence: TGCAGTGCTAGAGTTCCTGGACTAGCGGCTTACGAGCAGTACTTC. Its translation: CSARVPGLAAYEQYF.

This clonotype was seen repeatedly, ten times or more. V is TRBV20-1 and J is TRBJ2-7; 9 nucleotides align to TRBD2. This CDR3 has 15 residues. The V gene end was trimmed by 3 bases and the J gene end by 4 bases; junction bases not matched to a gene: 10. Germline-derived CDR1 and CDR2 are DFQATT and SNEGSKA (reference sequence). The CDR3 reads CSASPRASGTYEQYF. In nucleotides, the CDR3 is TGCAGTGCTAGCCCCCGGGCTAGCGGGACTTACGAGCAGTACTTC.

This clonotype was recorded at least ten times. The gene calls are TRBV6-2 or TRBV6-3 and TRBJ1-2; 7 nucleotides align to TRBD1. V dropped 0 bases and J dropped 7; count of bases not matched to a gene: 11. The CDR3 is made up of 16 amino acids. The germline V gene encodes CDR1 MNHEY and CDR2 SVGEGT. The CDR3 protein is CASSYSDHRQGGGYTF. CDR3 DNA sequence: TGTGCCAGCAGTTACTCCGACCACCGACAGGGAGGTGGCTACACCTTC.

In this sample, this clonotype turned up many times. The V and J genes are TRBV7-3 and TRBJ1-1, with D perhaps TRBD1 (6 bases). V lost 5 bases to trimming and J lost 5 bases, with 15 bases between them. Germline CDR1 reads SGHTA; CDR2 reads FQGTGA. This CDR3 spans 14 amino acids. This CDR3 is CASSPNDRLTEAFF. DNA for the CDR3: TGTGCCAGCAGCCCGAACGACAGGTTGACTGAAGCTTTCTTT.

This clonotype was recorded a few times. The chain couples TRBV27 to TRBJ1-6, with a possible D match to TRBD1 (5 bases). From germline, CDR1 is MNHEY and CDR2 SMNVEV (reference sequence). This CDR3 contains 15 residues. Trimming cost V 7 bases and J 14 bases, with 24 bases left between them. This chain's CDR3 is CASTYTQGRLKALHF. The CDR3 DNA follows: TGTGCCAGCACCTATACTCAGGGCCGCTTAAAGGCCCTCCACTTT.

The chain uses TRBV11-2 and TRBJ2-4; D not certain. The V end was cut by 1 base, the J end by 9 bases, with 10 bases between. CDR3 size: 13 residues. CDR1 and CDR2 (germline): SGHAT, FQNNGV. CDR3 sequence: CASSLGLDSIQYF. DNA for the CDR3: TGTGCCAGCAGCTTAGGGTTAGATAGCATTCAGTACTTC.

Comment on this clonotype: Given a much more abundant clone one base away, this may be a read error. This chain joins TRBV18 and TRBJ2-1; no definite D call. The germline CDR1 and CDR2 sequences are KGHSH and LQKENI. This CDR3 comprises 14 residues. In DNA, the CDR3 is TGTGCCAGCTCACCGTTGAGTCTAGTGGATGAGCAGTCCTTC. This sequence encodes CASSPLSLVDEQSF.

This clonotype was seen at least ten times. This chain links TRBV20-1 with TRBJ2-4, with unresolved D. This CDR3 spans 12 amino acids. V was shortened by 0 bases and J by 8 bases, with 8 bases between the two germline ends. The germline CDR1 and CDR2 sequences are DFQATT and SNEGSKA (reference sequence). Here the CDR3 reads CSARDYWDIQYF. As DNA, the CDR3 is TGCAGTGCTAGAGACTACTGGGACATTCAGTACTTC.

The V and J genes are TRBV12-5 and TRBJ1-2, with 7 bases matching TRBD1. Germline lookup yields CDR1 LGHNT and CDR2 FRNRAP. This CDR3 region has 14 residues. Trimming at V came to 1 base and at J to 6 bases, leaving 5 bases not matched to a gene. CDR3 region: CASGLETGLNGYTF. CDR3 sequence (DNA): TGTGCTAGTGGTTTGGAGACAGGGCTAAATGGCTACACCTTC.

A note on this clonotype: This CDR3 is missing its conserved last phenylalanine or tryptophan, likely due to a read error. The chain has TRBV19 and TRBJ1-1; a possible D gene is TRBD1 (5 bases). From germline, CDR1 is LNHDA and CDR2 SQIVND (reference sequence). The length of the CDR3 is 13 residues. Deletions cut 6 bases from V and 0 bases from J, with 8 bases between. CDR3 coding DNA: TGTGCCAGTAGGTCAGGGATGAACACTGAAGCTTTCTCT. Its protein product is CASRSGMNTEAFS.

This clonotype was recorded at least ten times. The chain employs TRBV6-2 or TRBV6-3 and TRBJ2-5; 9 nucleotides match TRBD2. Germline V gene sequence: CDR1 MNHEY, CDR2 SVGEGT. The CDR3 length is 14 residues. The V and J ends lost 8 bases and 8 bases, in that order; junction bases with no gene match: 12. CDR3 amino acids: CASVGSGRRETQYF. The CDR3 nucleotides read TGTGCCAGCGTCGGTAGCGGGAGACGGGAAACCCAGTACTTC.

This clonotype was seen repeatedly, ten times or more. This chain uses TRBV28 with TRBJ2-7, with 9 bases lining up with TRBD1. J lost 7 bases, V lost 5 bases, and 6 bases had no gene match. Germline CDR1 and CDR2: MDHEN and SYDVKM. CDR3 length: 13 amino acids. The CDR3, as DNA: TGTGCCAGCAGTGGGACAGGGTTGAGGGAGCAGTACTTC. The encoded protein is CASSGTGLREQYF.

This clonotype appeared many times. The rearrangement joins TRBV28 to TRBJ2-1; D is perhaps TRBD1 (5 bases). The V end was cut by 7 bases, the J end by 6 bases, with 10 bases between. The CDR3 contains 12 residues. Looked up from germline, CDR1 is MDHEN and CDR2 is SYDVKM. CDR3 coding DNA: TGTGCCAGCAAGTGGGGCCCCAATGAGCAGTTCTTC. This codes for CASKWGPNEQFF. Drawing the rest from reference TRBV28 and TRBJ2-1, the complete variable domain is DVKVTQSSRYLVKRTGEKVFLECVQDMDHENMFWYRQDPGLGLRLIYFSYDVKMKEKGDIPEGYSVSREKKERFSLILESASTNQTSMYLCASKWGPNEQFFGPGTRLTVL.

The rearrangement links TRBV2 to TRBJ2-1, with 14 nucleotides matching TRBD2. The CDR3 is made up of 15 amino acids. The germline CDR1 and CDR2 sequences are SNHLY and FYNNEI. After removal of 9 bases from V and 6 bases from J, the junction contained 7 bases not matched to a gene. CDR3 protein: CASLDGTSGSNEQFF. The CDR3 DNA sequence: TGTGCCAGTTTGGACGGGACTAGCGGGAGCAATGAGCAGTTCTTC.

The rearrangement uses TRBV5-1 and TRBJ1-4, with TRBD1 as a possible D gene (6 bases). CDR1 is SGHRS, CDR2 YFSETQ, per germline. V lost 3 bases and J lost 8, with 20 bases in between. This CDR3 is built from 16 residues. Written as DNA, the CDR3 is TGCGCCAGCAGCTCCGGGGACACGGGAAAAGGGGAAAAACTGTTTTTT. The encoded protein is CASSSGDTGKGEKLFF. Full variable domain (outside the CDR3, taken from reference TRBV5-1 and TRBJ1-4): KAGVTQTPRYLIKTRGQQVTLSCSPISGHRSVSWYQQTPGQGLQFLFEYFSETQRNKGNFPGRFSGRQFSNSRSEMNVSTLELGDSALYLCASSSGDTGKGEKLFFGSGTQLSVL.

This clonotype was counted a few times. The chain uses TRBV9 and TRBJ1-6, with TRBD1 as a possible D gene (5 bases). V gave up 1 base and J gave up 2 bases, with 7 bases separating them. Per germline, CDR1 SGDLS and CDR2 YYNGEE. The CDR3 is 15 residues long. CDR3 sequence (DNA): TGTGCCAGCAGCGTAAGGGGCGCCTATAATTCACCCCTCCACTTT. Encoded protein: CASSVRGAYNSPLHF.

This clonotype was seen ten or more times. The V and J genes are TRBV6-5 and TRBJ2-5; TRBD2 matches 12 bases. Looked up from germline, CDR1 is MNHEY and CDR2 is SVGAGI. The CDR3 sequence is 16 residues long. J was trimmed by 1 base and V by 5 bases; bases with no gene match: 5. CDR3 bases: TGTGCCAGCAGTCCCGGACTAGCGGGGTTCCAAGAGACCCAGTACTTC. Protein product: CASSPGLAGFQETQYF.

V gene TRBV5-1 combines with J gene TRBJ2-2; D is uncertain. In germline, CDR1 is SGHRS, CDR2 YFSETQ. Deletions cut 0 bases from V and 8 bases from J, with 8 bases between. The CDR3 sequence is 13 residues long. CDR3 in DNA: TGCGCCAGCAGCTTGGAGACAATAGGGGAGCTGTTTTTT. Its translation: CASSLETIGELFF.

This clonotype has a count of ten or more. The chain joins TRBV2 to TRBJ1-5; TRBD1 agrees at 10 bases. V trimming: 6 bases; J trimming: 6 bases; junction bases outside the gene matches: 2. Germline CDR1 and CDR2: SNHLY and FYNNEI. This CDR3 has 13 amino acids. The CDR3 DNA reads TGTGCCAGCAGCAGACAGGGGGCTCAGCCCCAGCATTTT. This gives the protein CASSRQGAQPQHF.

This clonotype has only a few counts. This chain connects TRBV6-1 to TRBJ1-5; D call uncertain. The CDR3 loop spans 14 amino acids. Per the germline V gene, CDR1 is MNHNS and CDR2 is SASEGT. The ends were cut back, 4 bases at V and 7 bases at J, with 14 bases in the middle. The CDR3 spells CASSVPGLQQPQHF. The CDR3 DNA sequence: TGTGCCAGCAGTGTCCCAGGCCTCCAACAGCCCCAGCATTTT.

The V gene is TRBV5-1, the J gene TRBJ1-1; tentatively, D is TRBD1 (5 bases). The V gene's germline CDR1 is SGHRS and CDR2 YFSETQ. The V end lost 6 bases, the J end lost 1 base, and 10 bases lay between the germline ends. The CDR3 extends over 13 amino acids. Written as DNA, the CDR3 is TGCGCCAGCAAGGAGGGGACGAACACTGAAGCTTTCTTT. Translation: CASKEGTNTEAFF.

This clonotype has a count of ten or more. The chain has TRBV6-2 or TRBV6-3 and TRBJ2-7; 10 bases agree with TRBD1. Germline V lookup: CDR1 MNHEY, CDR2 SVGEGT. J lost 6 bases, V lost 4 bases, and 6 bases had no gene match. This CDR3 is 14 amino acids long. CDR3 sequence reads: CASSSGTGVAEQYF. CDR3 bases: TGTGCCAGCAGTTCCGGGACAGGGGTAGCCGAGCAGTACTTC.

The CDR3 DNA reads TGCGCCAGCAGCTTGTTCGGGGAAGAAGAGACCCAGTACTTC. Translated: CASSLFGEEETQYF. The chain carries TRBV5-1 and TRBJ2-5; perhaps TRBD2 as D (5 bases). Germline V CDR1 and CDR2: SGHRS, YFSETQ. This CDR3 spans 14 amino acids. Trimming pared 1 base from V and 3 bases from J, leaving 10 bases between. The full variable domain, with the rest looked up from reference TRBV5-1 and TRBJ2-5, is KAGVTQTPRYLIKTRGQQVTLSCSPISGHRSVSWYQQTPGQGLQFLFEYFSETQRNKGNFPGRFSGRQFSNSRSEMNVSTLELGDSALYLCASSLFGEEETQYFGPGTRLLVL.

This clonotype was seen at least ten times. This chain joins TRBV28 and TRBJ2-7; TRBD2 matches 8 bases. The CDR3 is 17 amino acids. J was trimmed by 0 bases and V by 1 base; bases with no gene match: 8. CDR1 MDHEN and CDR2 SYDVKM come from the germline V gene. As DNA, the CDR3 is TGTGCCAGCAGTTTATTGGTCGGGGGGGACGGCTCCTACGAGCAGTACTTC. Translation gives CASSLLVGGDGSYEQYF.

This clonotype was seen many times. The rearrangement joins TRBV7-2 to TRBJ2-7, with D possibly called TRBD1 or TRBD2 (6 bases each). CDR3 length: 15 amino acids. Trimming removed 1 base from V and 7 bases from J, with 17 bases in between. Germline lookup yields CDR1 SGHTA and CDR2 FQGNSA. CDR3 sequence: CASSLGGSWRGEQYF. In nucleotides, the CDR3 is TGTGCCAGCAGCTTAGGAGGTAGCTGGAGGGGGGAGCAGTACTTC.

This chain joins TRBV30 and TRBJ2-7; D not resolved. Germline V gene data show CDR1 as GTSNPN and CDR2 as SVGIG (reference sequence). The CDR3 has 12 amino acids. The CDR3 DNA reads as TGTTGTGAGGTTTTTAAGTCTTACGAGCAGTACTTC. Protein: CCEVFKSYEQYF.

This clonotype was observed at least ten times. This CDR3 reads CASLGVGGNYNEQFF. The CDR3 DNA sequence: TGTGCCAGCTTGGGGGTGGGCGGGAACTACAATGAGCAGTTCTTC. This chain links TRBV2 with TRBJ2-1; a weak D match, TRBD2 (6 bases). This CDR3 contains 15 residues. Trimming left V 8 bases short and J 3 bases short, with 17 bases between. Germline assignment: CDR1 SNHLY and CDR2 FYNNEI.